This T cell receptor beta chain was documented in a study of beta chain features in type 1 diabetes. Overall study: Healthy donors and patients had similar age, gender and cell yields. Study outcomes and limitations: A moderate, significant TCRB CDR3 shortening appeared in type 1 diabetes across four CD4+ subsets. In the patient group, naive, central memory and Treg TCRB repertoires seemed more alike than in the healthy donor group. There were fewer insertions and more deletions at the VDJ junctions of type 1 diabetes patients. Researchers caution that PCR might favor shorter templates, equally among patients and controls.

Reverse transcribing all isolated RNA meant expressed TCRB transcripts were sequenced. This table comes from immunoSEQ multiplex PCR, and its TCRdb copy is limited to in-frame clones, with some not included. The sample holds some 700,000 clones, about an eighth seen once. This clone has only one observation. What it binds is unknown. Germline assignment: CDR1 SGHVS and CDR2 FNYEAQ. Losses at the gene ends were 4 bases for V and 3 bases for J; bases not matched to a gene: 15. This CDR3 is built from 18 residues. The chain is built from TRBV7-6 and TRBJ2-3, with 8 bases fitting TRBD2. The origin of this receptor is a man between 18 and 29 years old with type 1 diabetes. Material: naive CD4+ T cells from blood. CDR3 nucleotide sequence: TGTGCCAGCAGCTCCGGACTAGCCACCCCACATGATACAGATACGCAGTATTTT. It codes for CASSSGLATPHDTDTQYF.